Included here is one TCR beta chain sequence, with context. Its antigen remains unknown. This CDR3 is 14 amino acids long. The germline V gene encodes CDR1 SEHNR and CDR2 FQNEAQ (reference sequence). Trimming took off 4 bases at V and 2 bases at J, with 12 bases between the two ends. Primers for the PCR totalled 60 Vbeta and 13 Jbeta. Original data processing: The count from a later analysis was some 76 million unique TCR beta chains, roughly 11 million of them shared. Using immunoSEQ multiplex PCR, the repertoire was profiled, and TCRdb retains in-frame clones only, with some absent. D and trimming were read from the DNA, whereas the V and J calls and clone size are those reported in that table. The sample includes fewer than 250,000 clones, about 79% of them seen just once. The data stem from a study of cytomegalovirus exposure and HLA in healthy donors. Study-wide results and limits: TCR beta sequences reportedly predicted most subjects' HLA-A and HLA-B alleles accurately.

The sequence was obtained from a male donor in good health and CMV-seronegative. The chain joins TRBV7-9 to TRBJ2-7; the D gene is possibly TRBD1 (6 bases). The sequenced material came from PBMCs. CDR3 coding DNA: TGTGCCAGCAGCTCCTCAGGGGCCCCCTACGAGCAGTACTTC. Translating it yields CASSSSGAPYEQYF. Variable domain in full (rest from reference TRBV7-9 and TRBJ2-7): DTGVSQNPRHKITKRGQNVTFRCDPISEHNRLYWYRQTLGQGPEFLTYFQNEAQLEKSRLLSDRFSAERPKGSFSTLEIQRTEQGDSAMYLCASSSSGAPYEQYFGPGTRLTVT.